This TCR beta chain was identified in a study of T cell responses to AZD1222 COVID-19 vaccine. This CDR3 has 16 amino acids. The germline V gene has CDR1 SGHNT and CDR2 YYREEE (reference sequence). Trimming removed 4 bases from V and 0 bases from J, with 14 bases in between. Study findings and constraints: A reported finding is that nearly half of spike-specific TCRs target unmutated variant regions. Mapped onto spike, vaccine-associated CD4 TCRs spanned it and were dominant at 160-218 and 743-854. White British ancestry dominated among donors, who included more females, and clonal diversity was possibly underestimated.

Sequencing was performed with immunoSEQ multiplex PCR; in TCRdb, only in-frame clones are kept and a portion is missing. The table lists 130,000 to 150,000 clones, around 83% of them singletons. Concerning this clone: The antigen remains undetermined.

Researchers grouped second doses given at about 4 or about 12 weeks into one pool. This TCR was sampled from an adult who received the AZD1222 COVID-19 vaccine. The material sequenced was peripheral blood, taken 28 days after the second AZD1222 dose. This rearrangement joins TRBV5-4 to TRBJ1-3; no firm D call. CDR3 DNA sequence: TGTGCCAGCAGCCCGCCCCCTTTGGCCTCTGGAAACACCATATATTTT. This translates into CASSPPPLASGNTIYF.